This is a list of T cell receptor beta chains from one sample in a study of blood T cell repertoires in COVID-19. TCRdb's table, derived via immunoSEQ multiplex PCR, lists solely in-frame clones and lacks some. The sample gives a few hundred thousand clones, about 86% of which show up once; approximately 2.8% is in the top ten. Sequencing used PBMCs or T cells enriched from blood (not recorded which). These receptors all come from a woman aged 45-65 years in a cohort exposed to, infected with or recovered from COVID-19 (not recorded which). CDR3s leave out the opening cysteine and the closing phenylalanine or tryptophan.

>TRBV6-2/TRBV6-3|TRBJ1-1
ASSYGTANTEAF
>TRBV2|TRBJ1-5
ASRGGRSQPQH
>TRBV6-1|TRBJ1-2
ASSEAGGGNT
>TRBV10-1|TRBJ2-1
ASRPRGSSYNEQF
>TRBV28|TRBJ1-3
ASRNRQHSGNTIY
>TRBV2|TRBJ2-2
ASSEGASFGELF
>TRBV7-8|TRBJ2-1
ASSLGPAVPSYNEQF
>TRBV6-5|TRBJ1-4
ASSYSWSSVELF
>TRBV5-4|TRBJ2-7
ASSFRSQRAGEQY
>TRBV7-3|TRBJ2-1
ASSFTGGREQF
>TRBV4-1|TRBJ2-3
ASSRSMQGGTTDTQY
>TRBV8-1|TRBJ1-3
GSASAAHPNEDTYSGNTIY
>TRBV12-3/TRBV12-4|TRBJ1-2
ASSLDRGQGYT
>TRBV5-1|TRBJ1-1
ASTDGTGNSNTEAF
>TRBV5-1|TRBJ1-2
ASSQSSFGYT
>TRBV10-3|TRBJ1-4
AISGTENEKLF
>TRBV9|TRBJ2-1
ASSVAHSEQF
>TRBV2|TRBJ2-7
ASSGVQGPPLYEQY
>TRBV9|TRBJ1-2
ASSPSAEHYGYT
>TRBV9|TRBJ2-2
ASSVVGSTGELF
>TRBV18|TRBJ1-5
ASSPTSPGGLSNQPQH
>TRBV18|TRBJ2-1
ASSPPGQGPLNEQF
>TRBV30|TRBJ2-2
AWTSGTGYRELF
>TRBV6-4|TRBJ2-1
ASSGGGAYNEQF
>TRBV30|TRBJ1-1
AWYRGRVNTEAF
>TRBV5-1|TRBJ2-2
ASSLEASGGRELF
>TRBV28|TRBJ2-5
ASSLQSGGGVETQY
>TRBV7-6|TRBJ2-7
ASSWGDSSYEQY
>TRBV15|TRBJ2-3
ATSGGGDSDTQY
>TRBV5-5|TRBJ2-3
ASSLRPGGVADTQY
>TRBV19|TRBJ1-2
ASSIVQGRGYT
>TRBV5-4|TRBJ2-2
ASSPGQSLYTGELF
>TRBV5-1|TRBJ2-3
ASPAGVLSWRDTQY
>TRBV10-1|TRBJ2-5
ASSDRIGDETQY
>TRBV7-2|TRBJ2-5
ASSLSATGGQETQY
>TRBV4-3|TRBJ1-2
ASSQGPGTGTYGYT
>TRBV7-8|TRBJ1-2
ASSLARGGQGTPSNYGYT
>TRBV21-1|TRBJ2-4
AGGGTGVKNIQY
>TRBV9|TRBJ2-1
ASSDQGITYNEQF
>TRBV28|TRBJ1-2
ASSQTGRGNYGYT
>TRBV30|TRBJ1-1
AWIVAGGTEAF